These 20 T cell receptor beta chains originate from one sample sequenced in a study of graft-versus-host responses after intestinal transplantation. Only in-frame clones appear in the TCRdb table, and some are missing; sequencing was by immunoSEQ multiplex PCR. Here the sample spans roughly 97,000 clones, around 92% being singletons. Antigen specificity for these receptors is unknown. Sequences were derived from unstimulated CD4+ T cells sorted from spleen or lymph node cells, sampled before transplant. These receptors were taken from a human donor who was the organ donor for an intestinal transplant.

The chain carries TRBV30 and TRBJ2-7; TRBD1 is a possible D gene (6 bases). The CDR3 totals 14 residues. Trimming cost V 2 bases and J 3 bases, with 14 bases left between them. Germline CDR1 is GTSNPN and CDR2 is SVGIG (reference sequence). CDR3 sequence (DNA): TGTGCCTGGAGTCCCGGGACAAAGTTCTACGAGCAGTACTTC. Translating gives CAWSPGTKFYEQYF.

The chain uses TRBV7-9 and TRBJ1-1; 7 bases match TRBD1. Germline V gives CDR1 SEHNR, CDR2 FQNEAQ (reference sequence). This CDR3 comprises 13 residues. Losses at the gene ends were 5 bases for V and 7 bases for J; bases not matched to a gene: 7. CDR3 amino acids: CASSQGQTDEAFF. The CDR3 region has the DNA TGTGCCAGCAGCCAGGGACAGACGGATGAAGCTTTCTTT.

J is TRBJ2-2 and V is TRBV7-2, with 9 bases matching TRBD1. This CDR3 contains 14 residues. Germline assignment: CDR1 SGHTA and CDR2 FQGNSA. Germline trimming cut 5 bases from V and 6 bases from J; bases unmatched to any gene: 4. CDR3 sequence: CASSPDRGPGELFF. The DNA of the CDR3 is TGTGCCAGCAGCCCGGACAGGGGACCCGGGGAGCTGTTTTTT.

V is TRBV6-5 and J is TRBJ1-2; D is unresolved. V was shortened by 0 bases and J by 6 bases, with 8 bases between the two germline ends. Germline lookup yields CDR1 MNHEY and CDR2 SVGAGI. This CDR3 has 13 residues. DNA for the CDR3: TGTGCCAGCAGTTACTCGTATTCTGATGGCTACACCTTC. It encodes CASSYSYSDGYTF.

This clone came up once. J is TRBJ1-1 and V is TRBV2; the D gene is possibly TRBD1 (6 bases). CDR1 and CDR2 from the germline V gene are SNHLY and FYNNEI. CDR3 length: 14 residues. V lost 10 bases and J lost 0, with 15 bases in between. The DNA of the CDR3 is TGTGCCACCCCAAGGGGGGGGGTGAACACTGAAGCTTTCTTT. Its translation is CATPRGGVNTEAFF.

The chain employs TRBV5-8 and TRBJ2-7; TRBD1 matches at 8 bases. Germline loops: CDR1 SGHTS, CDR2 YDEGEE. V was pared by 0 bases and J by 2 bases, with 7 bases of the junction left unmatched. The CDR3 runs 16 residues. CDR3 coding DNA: TGTGCCAGCAGCTTGGCCTTCCCAGGGGGCCCCTACGAGCAGTACTTC. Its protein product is CASSLAFPGGPYEQYF.

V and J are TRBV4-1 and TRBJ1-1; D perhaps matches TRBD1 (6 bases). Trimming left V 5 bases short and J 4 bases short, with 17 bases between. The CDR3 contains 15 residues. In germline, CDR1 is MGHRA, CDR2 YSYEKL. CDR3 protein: CASSARQVVSTEAFF. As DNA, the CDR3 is TGCGCCAGCAGCGCCCGACAGGTAGTAAGCACTGAAGCTTTCTTT.

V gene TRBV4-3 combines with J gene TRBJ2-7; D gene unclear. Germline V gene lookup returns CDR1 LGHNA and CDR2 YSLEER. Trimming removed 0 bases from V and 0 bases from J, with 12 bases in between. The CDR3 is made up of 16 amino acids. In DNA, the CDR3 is TGCGCCAGCAGCCAAGATTTGGTCATTAGCTCCTACGAGCAGTACTTC. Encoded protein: CASSQDLVISSYEQYF.

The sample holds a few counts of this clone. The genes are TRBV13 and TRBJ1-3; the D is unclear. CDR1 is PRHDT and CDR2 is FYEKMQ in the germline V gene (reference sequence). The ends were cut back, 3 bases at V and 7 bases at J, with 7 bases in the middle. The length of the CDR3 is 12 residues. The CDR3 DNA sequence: TGTGCCAGCAGCTTTCGGCGGAACACCATATATTTT. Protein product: CASSFRRNTIYF.

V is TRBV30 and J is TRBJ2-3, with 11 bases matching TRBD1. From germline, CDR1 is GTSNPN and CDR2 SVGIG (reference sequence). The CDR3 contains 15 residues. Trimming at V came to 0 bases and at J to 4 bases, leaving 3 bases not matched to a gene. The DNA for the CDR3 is TGTGCCTGGAGTGTACGGACAGGGGGCGCAGATACGCAGTATTTT. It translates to CAWSVRTGGADTQYF.

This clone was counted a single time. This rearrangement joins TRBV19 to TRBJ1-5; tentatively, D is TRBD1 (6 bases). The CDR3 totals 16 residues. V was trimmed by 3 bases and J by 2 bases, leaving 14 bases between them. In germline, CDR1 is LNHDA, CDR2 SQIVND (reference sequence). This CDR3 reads CASSMDQGLGNQPQHF. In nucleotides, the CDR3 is TGTGCCAGTAGTATGGATCAGGGGCTTGGCAATCAGCCCCAGCATTTT.

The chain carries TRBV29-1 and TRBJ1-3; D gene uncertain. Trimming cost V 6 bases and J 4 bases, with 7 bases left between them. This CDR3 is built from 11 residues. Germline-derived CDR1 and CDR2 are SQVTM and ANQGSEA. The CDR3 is CSVAGGNTIYF. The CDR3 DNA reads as TGCAGCGTCGCGGGGGGAAACACCATATATTTT.

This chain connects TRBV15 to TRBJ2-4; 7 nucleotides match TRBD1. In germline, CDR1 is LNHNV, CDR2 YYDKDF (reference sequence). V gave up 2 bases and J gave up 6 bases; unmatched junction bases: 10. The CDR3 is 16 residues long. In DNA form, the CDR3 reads TGTGCCACCAGCAGAACGGGACAGCTGTTAGGAAACATTCAGTACTTC. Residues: CATSRTGQLLGNIQYF.

The CDR3 bases are TGTGCCAGCAGCTTATCAGGGGGACCAATCTACGAGCAGTACTTC. Its translation: CASSLSGGPIYEQYF. The V and J genes are TRBV7-2 and TRBJ2-7, with 7 bases fitting TRBD1. CDR3 size: 15 residues. Germline CDR1 is SGHTA and CDR2 is FQGNSA. V shed 2 bases, J shed 3 bases, and the junction held 7 bases outside the gene matches. The full variable domain, its missing parts supplied by reference TRBV7-2 and TRBJ2-7, is GAGVSQSPSNKVTEKGKDVELRCDPISGHTALYWYRQSLGQGLEFLIYFQGNSAPDKSGLPSDRFSAERTGGSVSTLTIQRTQQEDSAVYLCASSLSGGPIYEQYFGPGTRLTVT.

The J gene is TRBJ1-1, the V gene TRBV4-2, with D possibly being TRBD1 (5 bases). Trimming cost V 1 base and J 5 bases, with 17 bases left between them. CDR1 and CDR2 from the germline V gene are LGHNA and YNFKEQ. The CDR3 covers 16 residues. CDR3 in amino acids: CASSQALGAERTEAFF. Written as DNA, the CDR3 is TGTGCCAGCAGCCAAGCCCTTGGGGCCGAGAGGACTGAAGCTTTCTTT.

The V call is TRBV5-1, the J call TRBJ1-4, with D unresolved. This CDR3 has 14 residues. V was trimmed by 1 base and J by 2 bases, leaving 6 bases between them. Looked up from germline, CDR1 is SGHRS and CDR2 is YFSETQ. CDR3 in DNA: TGCGCCAGCAGCTTGTTCAGTACTAATGAAAAACTGTTTTTT. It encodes CASSLFSTNEKLFF.

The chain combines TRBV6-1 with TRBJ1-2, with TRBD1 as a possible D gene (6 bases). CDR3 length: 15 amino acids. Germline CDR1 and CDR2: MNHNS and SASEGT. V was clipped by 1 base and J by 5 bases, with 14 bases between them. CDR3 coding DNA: TGTGCCAGCAGTGAAGACTCCCAGGGGAATTATGGCTACACCTTC. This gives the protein CASSEDSQGNYGYTF.

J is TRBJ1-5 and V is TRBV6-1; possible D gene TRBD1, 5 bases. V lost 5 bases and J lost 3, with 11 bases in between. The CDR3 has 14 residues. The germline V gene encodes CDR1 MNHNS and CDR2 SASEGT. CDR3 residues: CASSSIRVNQPQHF. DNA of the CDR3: TGTGCCAGCAGTTCGATCAGGGTCAATCAGCCCCAGCATTTT.

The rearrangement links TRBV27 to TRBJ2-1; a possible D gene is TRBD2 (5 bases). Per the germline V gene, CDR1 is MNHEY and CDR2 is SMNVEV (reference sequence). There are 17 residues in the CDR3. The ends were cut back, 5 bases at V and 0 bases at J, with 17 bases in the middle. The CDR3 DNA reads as TGTGCCAGCAGTACCAAAATAGAGGGTAGCTCCTACAATGAGCAGTTCTTC. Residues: CASSTKIEGSSYNEQFF.

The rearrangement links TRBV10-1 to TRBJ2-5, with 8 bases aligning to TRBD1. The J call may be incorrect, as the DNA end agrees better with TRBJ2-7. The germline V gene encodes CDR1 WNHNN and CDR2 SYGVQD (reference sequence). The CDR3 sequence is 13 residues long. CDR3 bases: TGCGCCAGCACCGGGACAGGCGACTACGAGCAGTACTTC. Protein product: CASTGTGDYEQYF.